This TCR beta chain was retrieved from a study of cytomegalovirus exposure and HLA in healthy donors. Comment on this clone: As yet, its antigen is unknown.

J lost 9 bases, V lost 5 bases, and 8 bases had no gene match. Germline assignment: CDR1 SGHAT and CDR2 FQNNGV. The CDR3 extends over 15 amino acids. 60 Vbeta and 13 Jbeta primers were used in PCR. Some clones are missing from TCRdb's copy, which holds only in-frame ones; the method was immunoSEQ multiplex PCR. The data show 100,000 or so clones, about three quarters seen once. Broader study findings: Among TCR beta chains of equal frequency, HLA-associated ones were more clonally expanded in a later analysis.

Source material: PBMCs. The TCR comes from a female donor in good health and CMV-seronegative. The chain links TRBV11-2 to TRBJ2-1; 12 bases agree with TRBD1. DNA for the CDR3: TGTGCCAGCAGCGGCCGGGACAGGGGGCGCAGTGAGCAGTTCTTC. Translating gives CASSGRDRGRSEQFF.